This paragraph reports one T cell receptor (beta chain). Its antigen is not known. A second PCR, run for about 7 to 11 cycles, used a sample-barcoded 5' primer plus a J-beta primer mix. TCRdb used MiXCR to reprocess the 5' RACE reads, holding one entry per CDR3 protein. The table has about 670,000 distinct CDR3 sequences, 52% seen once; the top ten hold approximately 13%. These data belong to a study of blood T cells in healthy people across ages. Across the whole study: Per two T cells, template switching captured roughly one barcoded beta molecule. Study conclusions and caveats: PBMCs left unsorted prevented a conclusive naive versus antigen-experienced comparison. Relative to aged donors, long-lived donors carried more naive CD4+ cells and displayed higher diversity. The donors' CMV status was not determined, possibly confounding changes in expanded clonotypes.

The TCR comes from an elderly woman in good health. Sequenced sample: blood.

The CDR3 loop is CAWRRVPDTQYF. CDR3 DNA sequence: TGTGCCTGGAGGAGGGTGCCAGATACGCAGTATTTT. This sequence joins TRBV30 and TRBJ2-3; perhaps TRBD2 as D (5 bases). The CDR3 runs 12 residues. V lost 3 bases to trimming and J lost 4 bases, with 8 bases between them. Germline CDR1 is GTSNPN and CDR2 is SVGIG (reference sequence).